These 31 T cell receptor beta chains were all obtained from the same sample, sequenced in a study of early T cells in non-severe SARS-CoV-2 infection (dated by TCRdb to about 2021). Library generation was performed with 5' RACE. Sequencing was carried out with a NextSeq 500. TCRdb itself trimmed the public reads at Q25 with fastp, ran MiXCR and retained productive beta chains. A single entry per CDR3 protein holds the most common genes and DNA from its merged rows. Within this sample are tens of thousands of distinct CDR3 sequences, with around 5% of them counted one time only. The ten largest clones add up to roughly 27% of the sample. Sequencing was carried out using whole blood. These receptors came from an adult who was a healthcare worker with PCR-confirmed SARS-CoV-2 infection or an uninfected control (not recorded which).

This clonotype was counted at least ten times. The rearrangement links TRBV29-1 to TRBJ1-1; no reliable D call. V lost 5 bases to trimming and J lost 0 bases, with 10 bases between them. Germline V gene sequence: CDR1 SQVTM, CDR2 ANQGSEA. This CDR3 is 13 amino acids long. Here the CDR3 reads CSVLQSLNTEAFF. CDR3 in DNA: TGCAGCGTTTTACAGTCATTGAACACTGAAGCTTTCTTT.

V usage is TRBV7-9 and J usage is TRBJ2-1; D gene unclear. V lost 2 bases and J lost 8, with 10 bases in between. Germline CDR1 reads SEHNR; CDR2 reads FQNEAQ (reference sequence). This CDR3 spans 13 amino acids. Here the CDR3 reads CASSLSLGDEQFF. The CDR3 DNA follows: TGTGCCAGCAGCTTAAGCCTAGGCGATGAGCAGTTCTTC.

At least ten counts were recorded for this clonotype. The chain's CDR3 is CAWVPSASYEQYF. The CDR3 bases are TGTGCCTGGGTCCCTAGCGCGTCCTACGAGCAGTACTTC. The chain recombines TRBV30 with TRBJ2-7; a weak D match, TRBD2 (6 bases). Trimming removed 5 bases from V and 1 base from J, with 12 bases in between. Germline CDR1 is GTSNPN and CDR2 is SVGIG (reference sequence). The CDR3 totals 13 residues.

This clonotype was observed at least ten times. The rearrangement links TRBV20-1 to TRBJ2-7, with 8 bases aligning to TRBD1. J gave up 6 bases and V 6 bases, and 10 bases lay outside the gene matches. This CDR3 is 13 amino acids long. Germline V gene data show CDR1 as DFQATT and CDR2 as SNEGSKA (reference sequence). CDR3 region: CSAPGNRGSEQYF. In DNA form, the CDR3 reads TGCAGTGCCCCCGGGAACAGGGGGTCCGAGCAGTACTTC.

This clonotype was found many times. The chain carries TRBV7-2 and TRBJ2-5; D is undetermined. The germline gives CDR1 SGHTA, CDR2 FQGNSA. The CDR3 is 14 residues long. V lost 3 bases to trimming and J lost 0 bases, with 8 bases between them. This CDR3 is CASSFRYDQETQYF. CDR3 bases: TGTGCCAGCAGCTTCCGTTATGACCAAGAGACCCAGTACTTC.

This clonotype occurred many times. The V call is TRBV25-1, the J call TRBJ2-6; a weak D match, TRBD1 (5 bases). V lost 8 bases to trimming and J lost 0 bases, with 11 bases between them. This CDR3 spans 15 amino acids. Germline V gene sequence: CDR1 MGHDK, CDR2 SYGVNS. In DNA, the CDR3 is TGTGCCAGCGGGGCGGCTTACTCTGGGGCCAACGTCCTGACTTTC. Residues: CASGAAYSGANVLTF.

This clonotype was seen ten or more times. V gene TRBV6-5 combines with J gene TRBJ1-4, with D perhaps matching TRBD1 (5 bases). The germline V and J ends were trimmed by 4 bases and 8 bases, with 14 bases remaining between them. The CDR3 contains 14 residues. Germline V lookup: CDR1 MNHEY, CDR2 SVGAGI. CDR3 DNA: TGTGCCAGCAGTTCCTCCTGGGGCTCGGAAAAACTGTTTTTT. It is translated as CASSSSWGSEKLFF.

This chain connects TRBV5-4 to TRBJ2-3, with TRBD2 matching 12 bases. The V segment lost 4 bases and the J segment 2 bases; nucleotides outside the gene matches: 5. Germline loops: CDR1 SGHNT, CDR2 YYREEE (reference sequence). CDR3 length equals 16 residues. The CDR3 loop reads CASSPLAGGATDTQYF. The CDR3 region has the DNA TGTGCCAGCAGCCCTCTAGCGGGGGGGGCCACAGATACGCAGTATTTT.

The table lists this clonotype with many counts. DNA of the CDR3: TGTGCCAGCAGTGAAGGGTTGGTCATCACCGGGGAGCTGTTTTTT. It is translated as CASSEGLVITGELFF. The rearrangement joins TRBV6-1 to TRBJ2-2; D remains ambiguous. The CDR3 runs 15 residues. Germline V gives CDR1 MNHNS, CDR2 SASEGT. The V end lost 1 base, the J end lost 4 bases, and 10 bases lay between the germline ends.

V and J are TRBV5-1 and TRBJ2-1; 7 nucleotides match TRBD2. After removal of 0 bases from V and 7 bases from J, the junction contained 10 bases not matched to a gene. This CDR3 spans 16 amino acids. Germline values: CDR1 SGHRS, CDR2 YFSETQ. Here the CDR3 DNA reads TGCGCCAGCAGCTTGGCCGGTGCGGGAGAAAAGAATGAGCAGTTCTTC. Its translation is CASSLAGAGEKNEQFF. The entire variable domain, with the rest obtained from reference TRBV5-1 and TRBJ2-1, is as follows: KAGVTQTPRYLIKTRGQQVTLSCSPISGHRSVSWYQQTPGQGLQFLFEYFSETQRNKGNFPGRFSGRQFSNSRSEMNVSTLELGDSALYLCASSLAGAGEKNEQFFGPGTRLTVL.

This clonotype was recorded at least ten times. J is TRBJ2-7 and V is TRBV30; TRBD2 matches at 14 bases. The germline gives CDR1 GTSNPN, CDR2 SVGIG (reference sequence). CDR3 length: 15 amino acids. The J segment lost 3 bases and the V segment lost 3 bases, leaving 4 bases of the junction unmatched. The CDR3 loop is CAWSVGLAGVYEQYF. CDR3 in DNA: TGTGCCTGGAGCGTGGGACTAGCGGGAGTCTACGAGCAGTACTTC.

This clonotype was detected ten times or more. This chain joins TRBV12-3 or TRBV12-4 and TRBJ1-4; D ambiguous. This CDR3 comprises 14 residues. Between the trimmed V and J ends, which lost 2 bases and 8 bases, there was a span of 12 bases. The CDR3 reads CASSLLPLGEKLFF. The CDR3 bases are TGTGCCAGCAGTTTATTACCCTTGGGGGAAAAACTGTTTTTT.

This rearrangement joins TRBV20-1 to TRBJ2-1; perhaps TRBD2 as D (6 bases). CDR1 and CDR2 from the germline V gene are DFQATT and SNEGSKA (reference sequence). V was trimmed by 3 bases and J by 8 bases, leaving 20 bases between them. The CDR3 has 15 residues. Here the CDR3 reads CSARTGTRSLDEQFF. The CDR3, as DNA: TGCAGTGCTAGGACCGGGACTCGCTCTCTGGATGAGCAGTTCTTC.

The sample holds many counts of this clonotype. The CDR3 region is CSARSPGYEQYF. As DNA, the CDR3 is TGCAGTGCTAGGTCCCCTGGGTACGAGCAGTACTTC. V and J are TRBV20-1 and TRBJ2-7; D unresolved. Trimming took 3 bases from V and 4 from J, leaving 10 bases between them. This CDR3 comprises 12 residues. In germline, CDR1 is DFQATT, CDR2 SNEGSKA (reference sequence).

This clonotype was seen repeatedly, ten times or more. The genes are TRBV7-2 and TRBJ2-6, with D tentatively TRBD1 (6 bases). The CDR3 is made up of 15 amino acids. Germline lookup yields CDR1 SGHTA and CDR2 FQGNSA. Trimming removed 6 bases from V and 2 bases from J, with 11 bases in between. The CDR3 DNA sequence: TGTGCCAGCAGTTTCACAGGGACTGGGGCCAACGTCCTGACTTTC. Translated: CASSFTGTGANVLTF.

This clonotype was counted ten times or more. The junction does not match germline at one end; this may be a read error. J is TRBJ2-1 and V is TRBV20-1; D perhaps matches TRBD2 (5 bases). This CDR3 has 12 amino acids. In germline, CDR1 is DFQATT, CDR2 SNEGSKA (reference sequence). The CDR3 DNA reads as TGCAGTGCTAGAGCCTTACTAGATGAGCAGCTCTTC. Residues: CSARALLDEQLF.

This clonotype was recorded many times. The rearrangement links TRBV5-1 to TRBJ2-1; the D call may be TRBD1 or TRBD2 (5 bases each). The V gene lost 2 bases and the J gene lost 6 bases, with 15 bases spanning the gap. CDR1 and CDR2 from the germline V gene are SGHRS and YFSETQ. The CDR3 contains 15 residues. The CDR3 DNA sequence: TGCGCCAGCAGCTTTGGGACCGTTTCCCTCAATGAGCAGTTCTTC. Encoded protein: CASSFGTVSLNEQFF.

This clonotype was recorded many times. The rearrangement links TRBV20-1 to TRBJ2-1; perhaps TRBD2 as D (6 bases). Germline lookup yields CDR1 DFQATT and CDR2 SNEGSKA (reference sequence). The CDR3 extends over 15 amino acids. V lost 6 bases, J lost 1 base, and 16 bases lay in between. CDR3 amino acids: CSAYEYSGSYNEQFF. In DNA form, the CDR3 reads TGCAGTGCCTATGAGTATAGCGGTTCCTACAATGAGCAGTTCTTC.

This clonotype was counted at least ten times. V gene TRBV19 combines with J gene TRBJ2-5, with 8 bases lining up with TRBD2. Unmatched junction bases numbered 9, after V lost 7 bases and J lost 2 bases. The V gene's germline CDR1 is LNHDA and CDR2 SQIVND (reference sequence). This CDR3 is built from 15 residues. The CDR3 region has the DNA TGTGCCAGTACGCCTAGCGGGTTATTACAAGAGACCCAGTACTTC. Translating gives CASTPSGLLQETQYF.

This clonotype was recorded at least ten times. The J gene is TRBJ1-1, the V gene TRBV6-6; TRBD1 matches 8 bases. With V trimmed by 7 bases and J by 3 bases, 4 bases remained unmatched. The CDR3 runs to 13 residues. Germline CDR1 and CDR2: MNHNY and SVGAGI (reference sequence). The CDR3 here is CASKGQADTEAFF. For the CDR3, the DNA is TGTGCCAGCAAGGGACAGGCCGACACTGAAGCTTTCTTT.

This clonotype occurred many times. V and J are TRBV7-9 and TRBJ1-5; D remains unclear. Trimming pared 1 base from V and 4 bases from J, leaving 11 bases between. Per the germline V gene, CDR1 is SEHNR and CDR2 is FQNEAQ (reference sequence). The CDR3 is 15 residues long. Here the CDR3 DNA reads TGTGCCAGCAGCTTAGATTCGGGGATTAATCAGCCCCAGCATTTT. It encodes CASSLDSGINQPQHF.

This clonotype was detected ten times or more. The chain couples TRBV30 to TRBJ2-1; TRBD2 aligns across 13 bases. This CDR3 spans 13 amino acids. Germline values: CDR1 GTSNPN, CDR2 SVGIG (reference sequence). Germline trimming cut 7 bases from V and 6 bases from J; bases unmatched to any gene: 3. For the CDR3, the DNA is TGTGCCTCGGGACTAGCGGGATCCAATGAGCAGTTCTTC. Amino acid sequence: CASGLAGSNEQFF. Full variable domain (missing parts from reference TRBV30 and TRBJ2-1): SQTIHQWPATLVQPVGSPLSLECTVEGTSNPNLYWYRQAAGRGLQLLFYSVGIGQISSEVPQNLSASRPQDRQFILSSKKLLLSDSGFYLCASGLAGSNEQFFGPGTRLTVL.

Ten or more counts support this clonotype. The chain carries TRBV30 and TRBJ1-6, with D uncertain. V was clipped by 4 bases and J by 14 bases, with 15 bases between them. This CDR3 comprises 12 residues. Germline CDR1 reads GTSNPN; CDR2 reads SVGIG (reference sequence). The CDR3 protein is CAWNLGGSALHF. The CDR3 nucleotides are TGTGCCTGGAACCTCGGCGGCTCGGCCCTCCACTTT.

This clonotype came up a few times. V and J are TRBV30 and TRBJ1-3; D is undetermined. This CDR3 has 12 residues. Germline CDR1 is GTSNPN and CDR2 is SVGIG (reference sequence). Trimming cost V 4 bases and J 0 bases, with 4 bases left between them. The CDR3 here is CAWKASGNTIYF. The CDR3 DNA reads as TGTGCCTGGAAGGCCTCTGGAAACACCATATATTTT.

This clonotype was counted ten times or more. The chain has TRBV15 and TRBJ2-1; D is possibly TRBD1 (6 bases). The CDR3 has 15 residues. The V gene lost 1 base and the J gene lost 4 bases, with 11 bases spanning the gap. The germline gives CDR1 LNHNV, CDR2 YYDKDF (reference sequence). Written as DNA, the CDR3 is TGTGCCACCAGCAGAGGACAGGATCTTTACAATGAGCAGTTCTTC. Translating gives CATSRGQDLYNEQFF.

This clonotype occurred many times. This sequence joins TRBV18 and TRBJ1-1, with D maybe TRBD1 (5 bases). Germline CDR1 reads KGHSH; CDR2 reads LQKENI. V dropped 1 base and J dropped 0 bases, with 12 bases sitting between them. The CDR3 loop spans 16 amino acids. CDR3 coding DNA: TGTGCCAGCTCACCACGCGCGGGACTCCTGAACACTGAAGCTTTCTTT. It is translated as CASSPRAGLLNTEAFF.

This clonotype was seen repeatedly, ten times or more. The chain is built from TRBV20-1 and TRBJ1-2; D is undetermined. This CDR3 is 13 amino acids long. Trimming shortened V by 3 bases and J by 4 bases, and 12 bases separated the two germline ends. Germline V CDR1 and CDR2: DFQATT, SNEGSKA (reference sequence). CDR3 DNA: TGCAGTGCTAGCGGTGCAGGCATCTATGGCTACACCTTC. Its protein is CSASGAGIYGYTF.

This clonotype showed up many times. The V gene is TRBV10-3, the J gene TRBJ2-7; 10 bases map to TRBD1. The CDR3 contains 14 residues. Germline V gives CDR1 ENHRY, CDR2 SYGVKD. Unmatched junction bases numbered 3, after V lost 3 bases and J lost 4 bases. This chain's CDR3 is CAISERGQGYEQYF. The CDR3 coding sequence is TGTGCCATCAGTGAACGGGGACAGGGGTACGAGCAGTACTTC.

This clonotype was seen at least ten times. The V gene is TRBV30, the J gene TRBJ1-2; D might be TRBD1 (6 bases). Trimming left V 2 bases short and J 4 bases short, with 14 bases between. CDR1 is GTSNPN, CDR2 SVGIG, per germline (reference sequence). The CDR3 runs to 14 residues. The CDR3 DNA follows: TGTGCCTGGAGTTCGGGGGGCGGCAGCTATGGCTACACCTTC. It yields the protein CAWSSGGGSYGYTF. Filled out from reference TRBV30 and TRBJ1-2, the complete variable domain reads SQTIHQWPATLVQPVGSPLSLECTVEGTSNPNLYWYRQAAGRGLQLLFYSVGIGQISSEVPQNLSASRPQDRQFILSSKKLLLSDSGFYLCAWSSGGGSYGYTFGSGTRLTVV.

There are many counts of this clonotype. The J gene is TRBJ1-1, the V gene TRBV25-1; D is perhaps TRBD1 (5 bases). V was clipped by 8 bases and J by 7 bases, with 11 bases between them. This CDR3 is 11 amino acids long. Germline V gene lookup returns CDR1 MGHDK and CDR2 SYGVNS. The CDR3 sequence: CASGAVSEAFF. DNA of the CDR3: TGTGCCAGCGGGGCGGTCAGTGAAGCTTTCTTT.

This clonotype was seen more than once but under ten times. V and J are TRBV19 and TRBJ2-1; 11 bases line up with TRBD2. Trimming at V came to 4 bases and at J to 7 bases, leaving 12 bases not matched to a gene. The CDR3 consists of 17 residues. The germline gives CDR1 LNHDA, CDR2 SQIVND (reference sequence). As DNA, the CDR3 is TGTGCCAGTAGTACCCTCGCCCGACTAGCGGGGTTGAATGAGCAGTTCTTC. Its protein is CASSTLARLAGLNEQFF.